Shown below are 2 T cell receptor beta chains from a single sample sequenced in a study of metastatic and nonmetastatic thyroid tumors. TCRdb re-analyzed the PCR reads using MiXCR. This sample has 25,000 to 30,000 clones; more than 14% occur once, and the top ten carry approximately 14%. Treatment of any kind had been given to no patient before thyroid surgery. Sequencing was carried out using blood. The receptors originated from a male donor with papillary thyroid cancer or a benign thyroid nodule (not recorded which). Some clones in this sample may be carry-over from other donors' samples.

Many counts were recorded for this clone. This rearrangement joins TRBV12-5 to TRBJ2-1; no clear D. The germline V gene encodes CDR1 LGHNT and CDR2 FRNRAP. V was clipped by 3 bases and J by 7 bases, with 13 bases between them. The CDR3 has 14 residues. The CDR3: CASGFVPPHNEQFF. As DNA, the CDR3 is TGTGCTAGTGGTTTTGTCCCGCCCCATAATGAGCAGTTCTTC.

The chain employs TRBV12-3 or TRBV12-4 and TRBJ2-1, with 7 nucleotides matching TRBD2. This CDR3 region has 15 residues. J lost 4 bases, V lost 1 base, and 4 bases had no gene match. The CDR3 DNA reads TGTGCCAGCAGTTTAGAGGCTAGCGGATACAATGAGCAGTTCTTC. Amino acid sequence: CASSLEASGYNEQFF.